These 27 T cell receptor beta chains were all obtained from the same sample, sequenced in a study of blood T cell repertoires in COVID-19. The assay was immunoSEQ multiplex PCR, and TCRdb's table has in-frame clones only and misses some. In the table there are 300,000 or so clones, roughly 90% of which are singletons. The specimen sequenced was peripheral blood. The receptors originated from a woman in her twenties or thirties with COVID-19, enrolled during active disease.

The CDR3 is CASSESGTGQQAFF. The CDR3 region has the DNA TGCGCCAGCAGTGAGTCCGGCACTGGACAGCAAGCTTTCTTT. This chain connects TRBV10-1 to TRBJ1-1; D is perhaps TRBD1 (6 bases). The CDR3 has 14 residues. The germline V gene has CDR1 WNHNN and CDR2 SYGVQD (reference sequence). Trimming stripped 0 bases from V and 9 bases from J, with 14 bases between.

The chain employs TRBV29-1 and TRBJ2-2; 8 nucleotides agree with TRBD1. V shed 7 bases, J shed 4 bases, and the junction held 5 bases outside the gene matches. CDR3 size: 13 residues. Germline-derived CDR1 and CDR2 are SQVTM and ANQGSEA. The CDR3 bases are TGCAGCGCTAATACAGGGGGCACCGGGGAGCTGTTTTTT. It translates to CSANTGGTGELFF.

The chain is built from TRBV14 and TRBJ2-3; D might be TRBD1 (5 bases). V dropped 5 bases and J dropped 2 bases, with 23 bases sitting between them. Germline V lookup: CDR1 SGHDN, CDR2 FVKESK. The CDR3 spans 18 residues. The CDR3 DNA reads TGTGCCAGCAGCGCTACTCTCTTACTGGGGCCCAACACAGATACGCAGTATTTT. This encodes CASSATLLLGPNTDTQYF. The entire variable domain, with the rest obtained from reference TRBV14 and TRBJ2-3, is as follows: EAGVTQFPSHSVIEKGQTVTLRCDPISGHDNLYWYRRVMGKEIKFLLHFVKESKQDESGMPNNRFLAERTGGTYSTLKVQPAELEDSGVYFCASSATLLLGPNTDTQYFGPGTRLTVL.

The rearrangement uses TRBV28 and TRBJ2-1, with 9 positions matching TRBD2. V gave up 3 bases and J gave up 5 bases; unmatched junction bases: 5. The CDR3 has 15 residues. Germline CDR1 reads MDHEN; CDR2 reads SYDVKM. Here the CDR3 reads CASSFGLAGNNEQFF. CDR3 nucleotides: TGTGCCAGCAGTTTCGGGCTAGCGGGGAACAATGAGCAGTTCTTC.

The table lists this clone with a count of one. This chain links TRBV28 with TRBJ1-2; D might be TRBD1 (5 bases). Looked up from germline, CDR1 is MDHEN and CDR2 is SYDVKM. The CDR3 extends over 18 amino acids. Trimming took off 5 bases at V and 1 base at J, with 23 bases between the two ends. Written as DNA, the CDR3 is TGTGCCAGCAGTACCCCTCAAGTTTCAGGGCGGTTTAACTATGGCTACACCTTC. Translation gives CASSTPQVSGRFNYGYTF.

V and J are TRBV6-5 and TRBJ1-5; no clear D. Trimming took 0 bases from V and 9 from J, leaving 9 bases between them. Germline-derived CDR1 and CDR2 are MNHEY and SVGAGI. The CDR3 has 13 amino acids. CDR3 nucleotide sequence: TGTGCCAGCAGTTACTCTGGCTCAGGGCCCCAGCATTTT. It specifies CASSYSGSGPQHF.

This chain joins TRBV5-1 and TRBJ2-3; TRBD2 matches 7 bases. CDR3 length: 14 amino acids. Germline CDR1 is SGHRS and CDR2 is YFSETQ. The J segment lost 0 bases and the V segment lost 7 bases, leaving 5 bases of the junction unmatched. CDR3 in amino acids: CASLAEPSTDTQYF. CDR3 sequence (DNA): TGCGCCAGCCTAGCGGAACCTAGCACAGATACGCAGTATTTT.

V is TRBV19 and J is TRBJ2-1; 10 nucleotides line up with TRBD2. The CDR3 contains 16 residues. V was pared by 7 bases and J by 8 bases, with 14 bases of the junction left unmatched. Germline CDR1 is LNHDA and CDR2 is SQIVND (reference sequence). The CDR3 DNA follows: TGTGCCAGTACCCCATGGTCTAGCGGGAGTTATGATGAGCAGTTCTTC. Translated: CASTPWSSGSYDEQFF.

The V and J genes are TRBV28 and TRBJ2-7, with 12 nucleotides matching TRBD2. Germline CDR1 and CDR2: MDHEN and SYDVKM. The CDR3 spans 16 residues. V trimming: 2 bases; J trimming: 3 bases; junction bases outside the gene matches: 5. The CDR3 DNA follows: TGTGCCAGCAGTTTAAGACTAGCGGGAGATCTCTACGAGCAGTACTTC. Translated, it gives CASSLRLAGDLYEQYF.

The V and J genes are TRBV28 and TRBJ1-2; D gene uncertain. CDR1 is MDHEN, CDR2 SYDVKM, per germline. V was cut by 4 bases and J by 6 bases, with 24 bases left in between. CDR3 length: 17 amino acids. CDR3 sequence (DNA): TGTGCCAGCAGTTCACCCCGGGAGGTCATAAGCGGTCATGGCTACACCTTC. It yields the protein CASSSPREVISGHGYTF.

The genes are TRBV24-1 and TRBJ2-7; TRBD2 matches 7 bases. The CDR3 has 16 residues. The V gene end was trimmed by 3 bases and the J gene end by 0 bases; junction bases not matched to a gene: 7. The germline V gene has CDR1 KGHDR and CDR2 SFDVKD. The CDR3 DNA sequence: TGTGCCACCAGTGATGGGTCTAGCGGATCCTCCTACGAGCAGTACTTC. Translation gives CATSDGSSGSSYEQYF.

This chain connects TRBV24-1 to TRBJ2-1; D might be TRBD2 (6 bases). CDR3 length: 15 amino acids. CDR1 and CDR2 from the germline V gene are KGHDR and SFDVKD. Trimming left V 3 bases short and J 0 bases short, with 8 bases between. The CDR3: CATSDTGVSYNEQFF. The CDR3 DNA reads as TGTGCCACCAGTGATACGGGGGTCTCCTACAATGAGCAGTTCTTC.

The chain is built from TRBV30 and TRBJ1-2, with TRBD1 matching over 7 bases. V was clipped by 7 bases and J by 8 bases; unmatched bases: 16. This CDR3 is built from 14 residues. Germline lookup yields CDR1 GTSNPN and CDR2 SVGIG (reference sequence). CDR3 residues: CASLTGASILGYTF. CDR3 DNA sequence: TGTGCCTCTCTCACAGGGGCGTCAATCCTCGGCTACACCTTC.

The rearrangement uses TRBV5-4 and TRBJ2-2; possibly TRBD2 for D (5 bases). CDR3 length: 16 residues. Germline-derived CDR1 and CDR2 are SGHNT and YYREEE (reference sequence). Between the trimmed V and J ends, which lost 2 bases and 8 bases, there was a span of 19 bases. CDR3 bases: TGTGCCAGCAGCTTCTTCTCACTAGAGATGGGAGGGGAGCTGTTTTTT. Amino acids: CASSFFSLEMGGELFF.

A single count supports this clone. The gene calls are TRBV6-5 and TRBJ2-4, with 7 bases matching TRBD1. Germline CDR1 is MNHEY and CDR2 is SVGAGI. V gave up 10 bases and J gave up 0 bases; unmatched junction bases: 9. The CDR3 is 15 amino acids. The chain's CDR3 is CATRTGLLAKNIQYF. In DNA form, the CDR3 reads TGTGCCACCCGGACAGGCCTACTAGCCAAAAACATTCAGTACTTC.

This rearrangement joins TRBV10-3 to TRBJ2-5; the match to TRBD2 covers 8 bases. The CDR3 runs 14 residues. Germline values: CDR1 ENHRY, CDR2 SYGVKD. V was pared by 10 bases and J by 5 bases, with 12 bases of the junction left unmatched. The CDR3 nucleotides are TGTGCCACCAAGCGGGAGCGAACAGAGGAGACCCAGTACTTC. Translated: CATKRERTEETQYF.

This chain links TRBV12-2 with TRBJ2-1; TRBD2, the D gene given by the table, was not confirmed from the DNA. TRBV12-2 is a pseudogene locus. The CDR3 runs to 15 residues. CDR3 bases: TGTGCAAGTCGCTCCCTGGCGGGAGTCGCATGTGAGCAGTTCTTC. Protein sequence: CASRSLAGVACEQFF.

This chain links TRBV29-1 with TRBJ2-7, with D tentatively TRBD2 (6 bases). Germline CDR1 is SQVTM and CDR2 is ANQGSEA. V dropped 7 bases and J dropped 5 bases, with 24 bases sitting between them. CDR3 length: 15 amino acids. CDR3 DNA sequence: TGCAGCGCAGGGAGGTTTGGCGGGGCGATGAACGAGCAGTACTTC. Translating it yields CSAGRFGGAMNEQYF.

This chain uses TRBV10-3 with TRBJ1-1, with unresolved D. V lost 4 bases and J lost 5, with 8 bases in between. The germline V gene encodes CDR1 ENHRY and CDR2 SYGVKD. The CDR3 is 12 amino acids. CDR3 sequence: CAISVEGTEAFF. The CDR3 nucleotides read TGTGCCATCAGTGTGGAGGGAACTGAAGCTTTCTTT.

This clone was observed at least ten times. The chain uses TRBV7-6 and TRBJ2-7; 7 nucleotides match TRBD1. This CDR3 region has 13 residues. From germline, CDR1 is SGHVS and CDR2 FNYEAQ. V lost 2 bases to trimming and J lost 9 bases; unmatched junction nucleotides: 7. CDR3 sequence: CASSLSDRAGQYF. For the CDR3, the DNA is TGTGCCAGCAGCTTAAGTGACAGGGCAGGGCAGTACTTC.

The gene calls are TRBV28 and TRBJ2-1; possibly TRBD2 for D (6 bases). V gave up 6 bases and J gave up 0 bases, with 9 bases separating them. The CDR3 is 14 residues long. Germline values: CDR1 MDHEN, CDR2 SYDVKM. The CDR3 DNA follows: TGTGCCAGCAGGAGGGACTCCTCCTACAATGAGCAGTTCTTC. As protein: CASRRDSSYNEQFF.

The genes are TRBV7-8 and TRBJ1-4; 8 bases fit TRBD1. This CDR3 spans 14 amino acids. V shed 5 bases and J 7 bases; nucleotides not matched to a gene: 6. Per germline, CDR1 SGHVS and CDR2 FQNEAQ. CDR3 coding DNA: TGTGCCAGCAGCCGAGACAGGGGATCTGAAAAACTGTTTTTT. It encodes CASSRDRGSEKLFF.

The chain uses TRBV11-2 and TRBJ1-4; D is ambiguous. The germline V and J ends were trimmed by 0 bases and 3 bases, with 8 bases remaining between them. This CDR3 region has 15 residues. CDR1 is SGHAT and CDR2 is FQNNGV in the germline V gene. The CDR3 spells CASSLEGSPNEKLFF. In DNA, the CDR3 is TGTGCCAGCAGCTTAGAGGGCAGCCCTAATGAAAAACTGTTTTTT.

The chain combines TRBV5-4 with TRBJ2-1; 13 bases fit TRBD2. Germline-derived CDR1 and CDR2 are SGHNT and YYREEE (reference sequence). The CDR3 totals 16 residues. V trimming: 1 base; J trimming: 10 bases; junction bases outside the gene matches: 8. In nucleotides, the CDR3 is TGTGCCAGCAGCTTGCCCTCGGGACTAGCGGGAAGGGAGCAGTTCTTC. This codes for CASSLPSGLAGREQFF.

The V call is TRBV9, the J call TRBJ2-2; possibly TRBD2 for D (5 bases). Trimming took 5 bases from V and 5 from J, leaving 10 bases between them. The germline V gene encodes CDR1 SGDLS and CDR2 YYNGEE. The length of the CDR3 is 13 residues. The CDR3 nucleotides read TGTGCCAGCAGTGGAGGTTTTACCGGGGAGCTGTTTTTT. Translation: CASSGGFTGELFF.

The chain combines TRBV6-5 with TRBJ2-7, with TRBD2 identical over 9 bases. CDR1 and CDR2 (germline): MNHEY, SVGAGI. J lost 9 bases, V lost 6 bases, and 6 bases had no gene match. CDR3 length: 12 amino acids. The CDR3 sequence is CASSGTAGGQYF. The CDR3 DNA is TGTGCCAGCAGCGGTACAGCGGGAGGGCAGTACTTC.

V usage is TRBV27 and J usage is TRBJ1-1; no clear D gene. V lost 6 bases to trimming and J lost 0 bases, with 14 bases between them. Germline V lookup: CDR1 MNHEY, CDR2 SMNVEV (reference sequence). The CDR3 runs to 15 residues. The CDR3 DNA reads TGTGCCAGCAGACTCATATCGGAGGTGAACACTGAAGCTTTCTTT. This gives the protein CASRLISEVNTEAFF.